The 26 T cell receptor beta chains listed next were all sequenced from one sample in a study of T cell responses to AZD1222 COVID-19 vaccine. The table came from immunoSEQ multiplex PCR; TCRdb's copy has only in-frame clones and leaves some out. This sample has some 80,000 clones, with around 89% found just once. The specimen comprised peripheral blood, sampled 28 days after the second dose of the MenACWY control vaccine. These receptors were collected from an adult who received the MenACWY meningococcal vaccine as a control.

The J gene is TRBJ2-5, the V gene TRBV5-6; D gene ambiguous. The CDR3 sequence is 11 residues long. The germline V gene encodes CDR1 SGHDT and CDR2 YYEEEE. V dropped 2 bases and J dropped 5 bases, with 4 bases sitting between them. The CDR3 nucleotides are TGTGCCAGCAGCTTCTCGGAGACCCAGTACTTC. It translates to CASSFSETQYF.

V gene TRBV25-1 combines with J gene TRBJ1-5; TRBD1 aligns across 10 bases. The CDR3 has 14 amino acids. Per the germline V gene, CDR1 is MGHDK and CDR2 is SYGVNS. V shed 6 bases, J shed 7 bases, and the junction held 6 bases outside the gene matches. CDR3 nucleotides: TGTGCCAGCAGCCCCGGGACAGGGGTCCAGCCCCAGCATTTT. It translates to CASSPGTGVQPQHF.

This chain connects TRBV5-1 to TRBJ2-3; TRBD2 agrees at 12 bases. J was trimmed by 2 bases and V by 4 bases; bases with no gene match: 8. The CDR3 totals 17 residues. CDR1 is SGHRS, CDR2 YFSETQ, per germline. The DNA for the CDR3 is TGCGCCAGCAGCAGAGCCCTAGCGGGGGGGTTCACAGATACGCAGTATTTT. Protein product: CASSRALAGGFTDTQYF.

CDR3 DNA sequence: TGTGCCAGCAGCCGGGAGTGGGGTAATGGAGCGGGGGCCTACGAGCAGTACTTC. Protein product: CASSREWGNGAGAYEQYF. The chain combines TRBV3-1 (or the pseudogene TRBV3-2) with TRBJ2-7, with 8 bases identical to TRBD2. V lost 4 bases and J lost 2; bases outside the gene matches: 16. CDR1 and CDR2 (germline): LGHDT, YNNKEL (reference sequence). The CDR3 length is 18 residues.

V usage is TRBV2 and J usage is TRBJ1-5, with D possibly TRBD1 on 5 matching bases. Germline CDR1 SNHLY, CDR2 FYNNEI. V lost 2 bases to trimming and J lost 7 bases, with 18 bases between them. The CDR3 is 16 residues long. The CDR3 DNA is TGTGCCAGCAGTGAATTTGGCAGGGAGTCATGGCAGCCCCAGCATTTT. Protein sequence: CASSEFGRESWQPQHF.

The chain carries TRBV19 and TRBJ2-1; 8 bases agree with TRBD2. The CDR3 spans 14 residues. V lost 5 bases and J lost 6; bases outside the gene matches: 6. Looked up from germline, CDR1 is LNHDA and CDR2 is SQIVND (reference sequence). CDR3 sequence: CASSERGGRNEQFF. The CDR3, as DNA: TGTGCCAGTAGTGAACGGGGGGGCCGCAATGAGCAGTTCTTC.

The rearrangement joins TRBV11-2 to TRBJ2-1; TRBD2 agrees at 11 bases. Germline V gene data show CDR1 as SGHAT and CDR2 as FQNNGV. V dropped 1 base and J dropped 10; count of bases not matched to a gene: 15. This CDR3 contains 18 residues. The CDR3 coding sequence is TGTGCCAGCAGCTTAGGATTTAGCGGGGGGGCCCTTATTCGGGAGCAGTTCTTC. Its translation: CASSLGFSGGALIREQFF.

The chain combines TRBV28 with TRBJ1-4, with TRBD1 as a possible D gene (6 bases). The V gene lost 6 bases and the J gene lost 3 bases, with 14 bases spanning the gap. CDR3 size: 15 residues. From germline, CDR1 is MDHEN and CDR2 SYDVKM. This chain's CDR3 is CASRSGQSANEKLFF. The CDR3 region has the DNA TGTGCCAGCAGGTCCGGACAGTCAGCTAATGAAAAACTGTTTTTT.

CDR3 DNA sequence: TGTGCCAGCTCACATCGGGACAGCTATAATTCACCCCTCCACTTT. Its protein is CASSHRDSYNSPLHF. The chain links TRBV18 to TRBJ1-6, with 7 nucleotides matching TRBD1. The CDR3 runs 15 residues. CDR1 is KGHSH and CDR2 is LQKENI in the germline V gene. The V and J ends lost 4 bases and 3 bases, in that order; junction bases with no gene match: 3.

V and J are TRBV10-2 and TRBJ1-1; D is possibly TRBD1 (5 bases). Trimming shortened V by 6 bases and J by 5 bases, and 13 bases separated the two germline ends. CDR1 and CDR2 from the germline V gene are WSHSY and SAAADI. The length of the CDR3 is 13 residues. The CDR3 sequence is CASRGPVRTEAFF. CDR3 coding DNA: TGCGCCAGCAGGGGACCGGTGAGGACTGAAGCTTTCTTT.

This clone was seen only once. CDR3 amino acids: CASSRTGNTGELFF. CDR3 DNA sequence: TGTGCCAGCTCACGGACAGGGAACACCGGGGAGCTGTTTTTT. The chain combines TRBV18 with TRBJ2-2; 7 bases line up with TRBD1. The CDR3 has 14 amino acids. The germline CDR1 and CDR2 sequences are KGHSH and LQKENI. With V trimmed by 4 bases and J by 1 base, 0 bases remained unmatched.

The chain joins TRBV5-1 to TRBJ1-1, with 7 bases that match TRBD1. Looked up from germline, CDR1 is SGHRS and CDR2 is YFSETQ. After removal of 5 bases from V and 3 bases from J, the junction contained 7 bases not matched to a gene. This CDR3 comprises 14 residues. The CDR3 loop reads CASSRQGQDTEAFF. CDR3 DNA sequence: TGCGCCAGCAGTCGACAGGGTCAGGACACTGAAGCTTTCTTT.

The chain has TRBV9 and TRBJ1-2; TRBD1 is a possible D gene (5 bases). There are 17 residues in the CDR3. V was pared by 1 base and J by 5 bases, with 21 bases between. Germline V gene lookup returns CDR1 SGDLS and CDR2 YYNGEE. This CDR3 reads CASSVTPSGEGRYGYTF. The CDR3 DNA reads TGTGCCAGCAGCGTAACCCCAAGCGGGGAGGGACGATATGGCTACACCTTC.

J is TRBJ1-4 and V is TRBV11-1, with TRBD1 matching over 9 bases. Unmatched junction bases numbered 9, after V lost 8 bases and J lost 8 bases. The CDR3 loop spans 14 amino acids. CDR1 SGHAT and CDR2 FQDESV come from the germline V gene (reference sequence). The CDR3 sequence: CASASGTGREKLFF. The CDR3 nucleotides read TGTGCCAGCGCAAGTGGGACAGGGAGGGAAAAACTGTTTTTT.

This clone was recorded a few times. The gene calls are TRBV4-2 and TRBJ2-3, with D tentatively TRBD1 or TRBD2 (5 bases each). This CDR3 contains 14 residues. The germline CDR1 and CDR2 sequences are LGHNA and YNFKEQ. V lost 0 bases and J lost 6, with 10 bases in between. For the CDR3, the DNA is TGTGCCAGCAGCCAAGATGGATGGGGGGATACGCAGTATTTT. Translated: CASSQDGWGDTQYF.

The rearrangement joins TRBV4-1 to TRBJ1-1; D is perhaps TRBD1 (5 bases). CDR1 is MGHRA, CDR2 YSYEKL, per germline. V was trimmed by 0 bases and J by 9 bases, leaving 14 bases between them. There are 14 residues in the CDR3. The CDR3 DNA sequence: TGCGCCAGCAGCCAAGAATTGCCCGGGACTCAAGCTTTCTTT. It is translated as CASSQELPGTQAFF.

The rearrangement links TRBV5-5 to TRBJ2-3; 12 bases match TRBD2. The trim removed 2 bases at V and 4 bases at J, leaving 5 bases unmatched. The germline gives CDR1 SGHKS, CDR2 YYEKEE (reference sequence). This CDR3 is 16 amino acids long. CDR3 in amino acids: CASSFRTSGVADTQYF. CDR3 bases: TGTGCCAGCAGCTTCCGGACTAGCGGGGTTGCAGATACGCAGTATTTT.

The genes are TRBV5-1 and TRBJ1-1; possibly TRBD1 for D (6 bases). Germline CDR1 is SGHRS and CDR2 is YFSETQ. The length of the CDR3 is 17 residues. V lost 2 bases and J lost 1, with 18 bases in between. This chain's CDR3 is CASSFAGGSISNTEAFF. The CDR3 bases are TGCGCCAGCAGCTTTGCCGGGGGCTCCATTTCGAACACTGAAGCTTTCTTT.

The CDR3 DNA sequence: TGCGCCAGCAGCTTGCAGGTGAACACCGGGGAGCTGTTTTTT. Protein product: CASSLQVNTGELFF. The V call is TRBV5-1, the J call TRBJ2-2; D gene uncertain. This CDR3 spans 14 amino acids. CDR1 and CDR2 (germline): SGHRS, YFSETQ. The ends were cut back, 1 base at V and 1 base at J, with 5 bases in the middle.

V is TRBV15 and J is TRBJ2-7; D remains unclear. The CDR3 runs to 15 residues. The V end lost 0 bases, the J end lost 2 bases, and 11 bases lay between the germline ends. Germline V gene sequence: CDR1 LNHNV, CDR2 YYDKDF (reference sequence). CDR3 bases: TGTGCCACCAGCAGAGATCCCTCAGCCCCCTACGAGCAGTACTTC. Encoded protein: CATSRDPSAPYEQYF.

The chain combines TRBV30 with TRBJ1-4; no definite D call. Germline values: CDR1 GTSNPN, CDR2 SVGIG (reference sequence). Trimming pared 2 bases from V and 8 bases from J, leaving 18 bases between. The CDR3 spans 15 residues. CDR3 in DNA: TGTGCCTGGAGTCCGGGGAATTTGGGCGGAGAAAAACTGTTTTTT. It yields the protein CAWSPGNLGGEKLFF.

CDR3 sequence reads: CASSLVAASYEQYF. The CDR3, as DNA: TGTGCCAGCAGCTTGGTTGCAGCCTCCTACGAGCAGTACTTC. The genes are TRBV5-5 and TRBJ2-7, with unresolved D. The CDR3 sequence is 14 residues long. Trimming took off 0 bases at V and 0 bases at J, with 7 bases between the two ends. The V gene's germline CDR1 is SGHKS and CDR2 YYEKEE (reference sequence).

The CDR3 coding sequence is TGTGCCAGTAGTATTGAGGGTGAGGTGGGTCAGCCCCAGCATTTT. Translated: CASSIEGEVGQPQHF. The chain has TRBV19 and TRBJ1-5; D gene unclear. Per germline, CDR1 LNHDA and CDR2 SQIVND (reference sequence). The CDR3 extends over 15 amino acids. V was cut by 3 bases and J by 6 bases, with 15 bases left in between.

The chain combines TRBV30 with TRBJ1-3; D is ambiguous. The CDR3 runs to 13 residues. Trimming cost V 0 bases and J 4 bases, with 7 bases left between them. The germline CDR1 and CDR2 sequences are GTSNPN and SVGIG (reference sequence). The CDR3 loop reads CAWSVDLGNTIYF. The CDR3 DNA reads TGTGCCTGGAGTGTGGATCTCGGAAACACCATATATTTT.

V gene TRBV5-4 combines with J gene TRBJ2-7, with 11 positions matching TRBD2. The J segment lost 4 bases and the V segment lost 1 base, leaving 4 bases of the junction unmatched. From germline, CDR1 is SGHNT and CDR2 YYREEE (reference sequence). CDR3 length equals 15 residues. The CDR3 region has the DNA TGTGCCAGCAGCTTGATCGGGACTAGCGGTTACGAGCAGTACTTC. Translating it yields CASSLIGTSGYEQYF.

The chain combines TRBV12-3 or TRBV12-4 with TRBJ1-5; no clear D. This CDR3 has 12 amino acids. V lost 2 bases to trimming and J lost 7 bases, with 6 bases between them. The DNA for the CDR3 is TGTGCCAGCAGTTTAATCCACCAGCCCCAGCATTTT. Its translation: CASSLIHQPQHF.